One sample yielded the 4 T cell receptor beta chains listed below, sequenced in a study of cytomegalovirus exposure and HLA in healthy donors. PCR primers comprised 60 Vbeta and 13 Jbeta primers. Clones were sequenced by immunoSEQ multiplex PCR, and TCRdb holds only the in-frame ones, with some missing. The table includes approximately 190,000 clones, 75% to 90% detected once. Sample: PBMCs. These receptors all stem from a young man in good health and CMV-seronegative.

V gene TRBV5-1 combines with J gene TRBJ2-5; D perhaps matches TRBD1 (6 bases). V shed 0 bases and J shed 1 base, with 10 bases lying between them. The length of the CDR3 is 15 residues. Per germline, CDR1 SGHRS and CDR2 YFSETQ. Written as DNA, the CDR3 is TGCGCCAGCAGCTTGGTTGGGGGCTTCCAAGAGACCCAGTACTTC. This sequence encodes CASSLVGGFQETQYF.

The chain links TRBV5-1 to TRBJ2-3, with 8 bases fitting TRBD2. CDR3 length: 14 residues. In germline, CDR1 is SGHRS, CDR2 YFSETQ. J lost 4 bases, V lost 2 bases, and 3 bases had no gene match. The CDR3 DNA follows: TGCGCCAGCAGCTTTAACGGGGGGGCAGATACGCAGTATTTT. This codes for CASSFNGGADTQYF.

The rearrangement joins TRBV28 to TRBJ2-7; 13 bases match TRBD2. CDR3 length: 18 residues. Trimming took 6 bases from V and 3 from J; bases not matched to a gene: 14. In germline, CDR1 is MDHEN, CDR2 SYDVKM. The chain's CDR3 is CASRGTLAGGPPIYEQYF. Written as DNA, the CDR3 is TGTGCCAGCAGGGGGACACTAGCGGGAGGGCCTCCCATCTACGAGCAGTACTTC.

The rearrangement links TRBV4-1 to TRBJ1-1; D not certain. V shed 2 bases and J shed 6 bases, with 13 bases lying between them. Germline lookup yields CDR1 MGHRA and CDR2 YSYEKL. The CDR3 totals 14 residues. The CDR3 nucleotides read TGCGCCAGCAGCCAAAAGAGGGCCGGCGCTGAAGCTTTCTTT. It yields the protein CASSQKRAGAEAFF.